The 23 T cell receptor beta chains below come from one sample, sequenced in a study of CDR3 diversity in severe acne. TCRdb used MiXCR to reprocess the PCR reads, holding one entry per CDR3 protein. This sample yields approximately 90,000 distinct CDR3 sequences, of which approximately 54% are seen a single time; around a tenth belongs to the top ten. Material for sequencing was blood. These TCRs come from a male donor with severe acne vulgaris.

This chain links TRBV20-1 with TRBJ2-3, with 7 bases aligning to TRBD2. Germline-derived CDR1 and CDR2 are DFQATT and SNEGSKA (reference sequence). Trimming at V came to 0 bases and at J to 1 base, leaving 7 bases not matched to a gene. This CDR3 has 16 residues. DNA of the CDR3: TGCAGTGCTAGAGAAGAAGGGAGGGGCGGCACAGATACGCAGTATTTT. It translates to CSAREEGRGGTDTQYF.

This clonotype has ten or more counts. A read error may be the cause here, since a much bigger clone is one base away. Lacking the conserved final phenylalanine or tryptophan, this CDR3 likely reflects a read error. This chain connects TRBV11-3 to TRBJ2-1, with a tentative D call TRBD2 (6 bases). Germline V gene data show CDR1 as SGHNT and CDR2 as YENEEA. Deletions cut 5 bases from V and 0 bases from J, with 11 bases between. The CDR3 has 15 amino acids. In nucleotides, the CDR3 is TGTGCCAGCAGCGGGGGGTCCAGCTCCTACAATGAGCAGTTCCTC. This gives the protein CASSGGSSSYNEQFL.

In its sample, this clonotype was seen many times. The chain combines TRBV5-1 with TRBJ2-7; 7 nucleotides agree with TRBD1. V dropped 0 bases and J dropped 7; count of bases not matched to a gene: 10. The CDR3 length is 15 residues. Germline-derived CDR1 and CDR2 are SGHRS and YFSETQ. In nucleotides, the CDR3 is TGCGCCAGCAGCTTGGGGGGGACAGCGTTAGGGGAGCAGTACTTC. Its translation: CASSLGGTALGEQYF.

This clonotype is medium-sized. The V and J genes are TRBV3-1 and TRBJ2-7; D is possibly TRBD2 (5 bases). The CDR3 extends over 14 amino acids. Looked up from germline, CDR1 is LGHDT and CDR2 is YNNKEL (reference sequence). V was shortened by 0 bases and J by 4 bases, with 10 bases between the two germline ends. The CDR3 nucleotides read TGTGCCAGCAGCCAAGAGCCCAGGAGGTACGAGCAGTACTTC. Protein sequence: CASSQEPRRYEQYF.

V usage is TRBV5-4 and J usage is TRBJ2-5; TRBD1 matches 8 bases. J lost 3 bases, V lost 6 bases, and 4 bases had no gene match. Per the germline V gene, CDR1 is SGHNT and CDR2 is YYREEE (reference sequence). This CDR3 is 13 amino acids long. The CDR3 loop reads CASTEDREETQYF. The CDR3 DNA reads TGTGCCAGCACCGAGGACAGGGAAGAGACCCAGTACTTC.

Remarks on this clonotype: Its ends do not fully match the called genes, so a read error is possible. The chain links TRBV11-2 to TRBJ2-7, with D possibly called TRBD1 or TRBD2 (5 bases each). The germline V gene has CDR1 SGHAT and CDR2 FQNNGV. The length of the CDR3 is 15 residues. The CDR3 loop reads CASSLNTGTDYVQYF. CDR3 DNA: TGTGCCAGCAGCCTAAACACGGGGACCGACTACGTGCAGTACTTC.

The table lists this clonotype with a few counts. V is TRBV27 and J is TRBJ2-1, with TRBD1 matching 7 bases. Trimming removed 7 bases from V and 5 bases from J; junction bases left unmatched: 8. The CDR3 loop spans 14 amino acids. Germline V gene sequence: CDR1 MNHEY, CDR2 SMNVEV (reference sequence). The CDR3 sequence: CASNNRGVHNEQFF. For the CDR3, the DNA is TGTGCCAGCAACAACAGGGGAGTCCACAATGAGCAGTTCTTC.

The V call is TRBV15, the J call TRBJ1-5; D might be TRBD1 (6 bases). Trimming removed 3 bases from V and 6 bases from J, with 18 bases in between. This CDR3 is built from 16 residues. The germline V gene encodes CDR1 LNHNV and CDR2 YYDKDF (reference sequence). CDR3 in DNA: TGTGCCACCAGCAGCAGCGGCGGCAGGGGAATTCAGCCCCAGCATTTT. This encodes CATSSSGGRGIQPQHF.

This chain joins TRBV2 and TRBJ2-7; 7 bases are a match to TRBD1. J lost 3 bases, V lost 6 bases, and 11 bases had no gene match. The CDR3 covers 15 residues. Germline CDR1 SNHLY, CDR2 FYNNEI. The CDR3 spells CASRLGQSTLYEQYF. For the CDR3, the DNA is TGTGCCAGCAGGTTGGGACAGAGCACCCTCTACGAGCAGTACTTC.

This clonotype appeared many times. The chain is built from TRBV20-1 and TRBJ2-2; D remains unclear. CDR1 is DFQATT, CDR2 SNEGSKA, per germline (reference sequence). The CDR3 consists of 16 residues. V dropped 6 bases and J dropped 4 bases, with 21 bases sitting between them. The CDR3 DNA follows: TGCAGTGCCTTCCCATTCGATAGGGCGTCCACCGGGGAGCTGTTTTTT. Its protein is CSAFPFDRASTGELFF.

This clonotype was seen only a few times. The chain uses TRBV6-1 and TRBJ1-4, with D unclear. Germline V CDR1 and CDR2: MNHNS, SASEGT. The CDR3 runs to 14 residues. V was cut by 5 bases and J by 0 bases, with 7 bases left in between. CDR3 sequence (DNA): TGTGCCAGCAGTTTGACAACAACTAATGAAAAACTGTTTTTT. The encoded protein is CASSLTTTNEKLFF.

This clonotype was detected only a few times. The J gene is TRBJ2-7, the V gene TRBV4-1, with D maybe TRBD2 (5 bases). V was pared by 0 bases and J by 3 bases, with 12 bases between. In germline, CDR1 is MGHRA, CDR2 YSYEKL. The CDR3 runs to 15 residues. The CDR3 region has the DNA TGCGCCAGCAGCCAAGATTGGAGGACGGGCTACGAGCAGTACTTC. Amino acid sequence: CASSQDWRTGYEQYF.

This chain connects TRBV10-1 to TRBJ2-5, with unresolved D. Germline CDR1 and CDR2: WNHNN and SYGVQD (reference sequence). Trimming shortened V by 6 bases and J by 5 bases, and 16 bases separated the two germline ends. The CDR3 runs to 14 residues. The CDR3: CASSPSADEETQYF. The CDR3 DNA sequence: TGCGCCAGCAGCCCTTCGGCGGATGAGGAGACCCAGTACTTC.

The V call is TRBV7-6, the J call TRBJ2-2; perhaps TRBD2 as D (5 bases). The germline CDR1 and CDR2 sequences are SGHVS and FNYEAQ. This CDR3 contains 16 residues. The V gene lost 3 bases and the J gene lost 0 bases, with 11 bases spanning the gap. The CDR3 sequence is CASSFGTGSNTGELFF. CDR3 nucleotide sequence: TGTGCCAGCAGCTTCGGTACGGGATCGAACACCGGGGAGCTGTTTTTT.

The chain employs TRBV12-3 or TRBV12-4 and TRBJ1-5; D remains unclear. The CDR3 contains 11 residues. Trimming pared 3 bases from V and 7 bases from J, leaving 4 bases between. The CDR3 sequence is CASSLKQPQHF. CDR3 DNA sequence: TGTGCCAGCAGTTTGAAGCAGCCCCAGCATTTT.

The chain couples TRBV18 to TRBJ1-5; D remains ambiguous. Germline V gene lookup returns CDR1 KGHSH and CDR2 LQKENI. V lost 5 bases and J 11 bases, leaving 13 bases between the germline ends. CDR3 size: 12 residues. The CDR3 here is CASSSSSETQHF. The CDR3 coding sequence is TGTGCCAGCTCATCGTCCAGCGAGACCCAGCATTTT.

Notes on this clonotype: A read error is possible here, since a much larger clone lies one base away. The chain uses TRBV4-2 and TRBJ2-7; TRBD2 might be the D (6 bases). This CDR3 spans 15 amino acids. Germline CDR1 and CDR2: LGHNA and YNFKEQ. The CDR3 region has the DNA TGTGCCGGCAGCCAAGATAACGGGGGTGCCAACGAGCAGTACTTC. Its translation: CAGSQDNGGANEQYF.

Worth noting for this clonotype: Its ends do not fully match the called genes, so a read error is possible. Written as DNA, the CDR3 is TGCGCCAGCAGCCACGACAGCTTACTTGTTGCTGAAGCTTCCTTT. It yields the protein CASSHDSLLVAEASF. V and J are TRBV5-1 and TRBJ1-1, with D maybe TRBD1 (5 bases). Germline assignment: CDR1 SGHRS and CDR2 YFSETQ. The CDR3 totals 15 residues.

In its sample, this clonotype was seen many times. The J gene is TRBJ1-1, the V gene TRBV20-1, with no clear D. Germline values: CDR1 DFQATT, CDR2 SNEGSKA (reference sequence). The CDR3 is 16 residues long. Trimming took 0 bases from V and 1 from J, leaving 15 bases between them. CDR3 residues: CSARDYSWTENTEAFF. CDR3 coding DNA: TGCAGTGCTAGAGATTATAGTTGGACGGAGAACACTGAAGCTTTCTTT.

This CDR3 reads CSSWAGAETQYF. The CDR3 bases are TGCAGCAGTTGGGCGGGAGCAGAGACCCAGTACTTC. The V call is TRBV29-1, the J call TRBJ2-5, with TRBD2 matching 7 bases. Trimming removed 8 bases from V and 4 bases from J; junction bases left unmatched: 7. The germline CDR1 and CDR2 sequences are SQVTM and ANQGSEA. The CDR3 covers 12 residues. Looking up the rest from reference TRBV29-1 and TRBJ2-5 gives the full variable domain: SAVISQKPSRDICQRGTSLTIQCQVDSQVTMMFWYRQQPGQSLTLIATANQGSEATYESGFVIDKFPISRPNLTFSTLTVSNMSPEDSSIYLCSSWAGAETQYFGPGTRLLVL.

This clonotype was counted between two and nine times. The rearrangement joins TRBV9 to TRBJ2-5, with TRBD2 matching 7 bases. Germline V lookup: CDR1 SGDLS, CDR2 YYNGEE. Germline trimming cut 7 bases from V and 4 bases from J; bases unmatched to any gene: 13. The CDR3 is made up of 15 amino acids. CDR3 region: CASARDFGLGETQYF. The CDR3 DNA sequence: TGTGCCAGCGCCCGTGACTTTGGACTAGGAGAGACCCAGTACTTC.

Points on this clonotype: A much larger clone differs from this one at a single base, so this may be a read error. The chain couples TRBV12-5 to TRBJ2-1, with 7 positions matching TRBD1. The CDR3 sequence is 16 residues long. Germline V gene data show CDR1 as LGHNT and CDR2 as FRNRAP. V gave up 7 bases and J gave up 0 bases; unmatched junction bases: 9. The CDR3 here is CASAHPGQRSYNEQFF. CDR3 bases: TGTGCTAGTGCCCACCCGGGACAGCGCTCCTACAATGAGCAGTTCTTC.

The V and J genes are TRBV24-1 and TRBJ1-5; D not certain. In germline, CDR1 is KGHDR, CDR2 SFDVKD. The CDR3 loop spans 13 amino acids. Trimming took off 1 base at V and 4 bases at J, with 4 bases between the two ends. The chain's CDR3 is CATSDLTNQPQHF. CDR3 bases: TGTGCCACCAGTGATTTAACGAATCAGCCCCAGCATTTT.